This paragraph covers one T cell receptor (beta chain) sequence. Its antigen is unidentified. Reverse transcription of all isolated RNA meant that expressed TCRB transcripts were sequenced. Profiling relied on immunoSEQ multiplex PCR, and the TCRdb table lists in-frame clones only, not all of them. The sample includes around 70,000 clones, just under 50% of them seen just once. This sample is part of a study of beta chain features in type 1 diabetes. Findings of the study overall: Type 1 diabetes patients showed a moderate but significant shortening of TCRB CDR3s in all four CD4+ subsets.

The material sequenced was central memory CD4+ T cells from blood. This clonotype was sampled from a man younger than 45 with type 1 diabetes.

The CDR3 nucleotides read TGTGCCAGCAGTGGGACTAGCGGCCTCTACGAGCAGTACTTC. Amino acids: CASSGTSGLYEQYF. J is TRBJ2-7 and V is TRBV25-1; TRBD2 matches at 10 bases. The CDR3 has 14 amino acids. V was pared by 4 bases and J by 3 bases, with 3 bases of the junction left unmatched. The germline V gene has CDR1 MGHDK and CDR2 SYGVNS.